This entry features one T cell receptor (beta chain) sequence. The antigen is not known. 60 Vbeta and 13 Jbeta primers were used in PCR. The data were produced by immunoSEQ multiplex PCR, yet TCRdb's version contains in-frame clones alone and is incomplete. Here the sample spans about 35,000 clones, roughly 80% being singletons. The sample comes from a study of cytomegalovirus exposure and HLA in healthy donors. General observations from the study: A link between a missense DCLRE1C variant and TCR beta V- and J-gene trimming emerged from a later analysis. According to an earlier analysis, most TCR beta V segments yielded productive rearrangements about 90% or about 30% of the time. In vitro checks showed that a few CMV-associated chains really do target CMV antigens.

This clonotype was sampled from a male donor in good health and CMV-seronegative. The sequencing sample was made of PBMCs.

The CDR3 DNA reads as TGCGCCAGCAGCCGCAGGGGTGCAACTAATGAAAAACTGTTTTTT. It translates to CASSRRGATNEKLFF. The genes are TRBV5-1 and TRBJ1-4; D perhaps matches TRBD1 (6 bases). This CDR3 is built from 15 residues. The V and J ends lost 4 bases and 0 bases respectively, with 10 bases between them. Germline V gene data show CDR1 as SGHRS and CDR2 as YFSETQ.